Following are 5 T cell receptor beta chains from one sample sequenced in a study of cytomegalovirus exposure and HLA in healthy donors. The PCR ran on 60 Vbeta and 13 Jbeta primers. Generated by immunoSEQ multiplex PCR, the TCRdb table keeps only in-frame clones and is missing some. This sample yields 150,000 to 200,000 clones, of which around 80% are seen a single time; approximately 4.5% belongs to the top ten. Sequenced material: PBMCs. All receptors come from a man aged 35 to 55 in good health and CMV-seronegative.

The J gene is TRBJ2-1, the V gene TRBV7-2; perhaps TRBD1 as D (6 bases). Trimming took 4 bases from V and 6 from J, leaving 16 bases between them. CDR3 length equals 15 residues. Germline CDR1 SGHTA, CDR2 FQGNSA. CDR3 bases: TGTGCCAGCAGCTCTCAGGGGCTTGGGTTCAATGAGCAGTTCTTC. The encoded protein is CASSSQGLGFNEQFF.

The chain employs TRBV30 and TRBJ1-1; the match to TRBD1 covers 10 bases. There are 15 residues in the CDR3. V shed 2 bases and J 3 bases; nucleotides not matched to a gene: 6. Germline values: CDR1 GTSNPN, CDR2 SVGIG (reference sequence). The CDR3 DNA reads TGTGCCTGGAGTCAGACAGGGGGCTGGGACACTGAAGCTTTCTTT. This codes for CAWSQTGGWDTEAFF.

This sequence joins TRBV5-1 and TRBJ2-2; D possibly corresponds to TRBD2 (5 bases). From germline, CDR1 is SGHRS and CDR2 YFSETQ. CDR3 length equals 14 residues. Trimming removed 0 bases from V and 4 bases from J, with 7 bases in between. The CDR3 DNA reads TGCGCCAGCAGCTTGGGCGGGTTCACCGGGGAGCTGTTTTTT. Translated, it gives CASSLGGFTGELFF.

In DNA, the CDR3 is TGTGCCAGCAGCTTAGGGCGGACTAGCACAGATACGCAGTATTTT. Protein sequence: CASSLGRTSTDTQYF. This rearrangement joins TRBV7-3 to TRBJ2-3; TRBD2 might be the D (5 bases). The CDR3 covers 15 residues. Trimming pared 2 bases from V and 0 bases from J, leaving 9 bases between. CDR1 and CDR2 from the germline V gene are SGHTA and FQGTGA.

This clone was observed a handful of times. The chain joins TRBV5-4 to TRBJ1-1; D gene uncertain. Germline V gene sequence: CDR1 SGHNT, CDR2 YYREEE (reference sequence). The CDR3 runs 13 residues. V was cut by 0 bases and J by 2 bases, with 5 bases left in between. The CDR3 DNA follows: TGTGCCAGCAGCTTGGACCTAAACACTGAAGCTTTCTTT. This translates into CASSLDLNTEAFF.